This T cell receptor (beta chain) emerged from a study of neurological immune-mediated disorders. Study overall: The multiple sclerosis group of 34 included approximately 30 relapsing-remitting and 3 secondary progressive patients.

The cDNA came from 5'RACE, which used 10-nucleotide random UMIs. TCRdb re-called the 5' RACE reads with MiXCR, one entry per CDR3 protein. In the table there are 45,000 to 65,000 distinct CDR3 sequences, about 4% of which are singletons. Study conclusions and caveats: The multiple sclerosis repertoire cluster had no association with any clinical or MRI feature.

Trimming left V 5 bases short and J 0 bases short, with 7 bases between. Per the germline V gene, CDR1 is MNHEY and CDR2 is SVGAGI. This CDR3 region has 13 residues. For this clonotype: Its antigen is undetermined. A much larger clone sits a single nucleotide away, making a read error possible.

The chain joins TRBV6-5 to TRBJ1-2; D is uncertain. Sequencing input: PBMCs. The sequence came from a man aged 50 or older with multiple sclerosis. CDR3 in DNA: TGTGCCAGCAGTCCAACAACTAACTATGGCTACACCTTC. This encodes CASSPTTNYGYTF.